The 22 T cell receptor beta chains reported below all come from one sample, sequenced in a study of T cell responses to AZD1222 COVID-19 vaccine. The repertoire was sequenced with immunoSEQ multiplex PCR; TCRdb's copy has only in-frame clones and lacks some. The table includes about 80,000 clones, approximately 85% detected once. This sample comprised peripheral blood, obtained 28 days after the second AZD1222 dose. The source is an adult who received the AZD1222 COVID-19 vaccine.

The CDR3 here is CSAKGQYGYTF. CDR3 in DNA: TGCAGTGCAAAGGGGCAGTATGGCTACACCTTC. The rearrangement links TRBV20-1 to TRBJ1-2; D perhaps matches TRBD1 (5 bases). The V and J ends lost 6 bases and 5 bases respectively, with 10 bases between them. Germline CDR1 and CDR2: DFQATT and SNEGSKA (reference sequence). The CDR3 sequence is 11 residues long.

The CDR3 loop is CATSDYRDSQNTGELFF. The CDR3 nucleotides are TGTGCCACCAGTGACTATCGGGATTCGCAGAACACCGGGGAGCTGTTTTTT. V gene TRBV24-1 combines with J gene TRBJ2-2; a possible D gene is TRBD2 (5 bases). The CDR3 totals 17 residues. CDR1 KGHDR and CDR2 SFDVKD come from the germline V gene. V was pared by 4 bases and J by 1 base, with 15 bases between.

The chain combines TRBV28 with TRBJ1-4; D not certain. The V and J ends lost 3 bases and 6 bases respectively, with 20 bases between them. Germline V gives CDR1 MDHEN, CDR2 SYDVKM. The CDR3 spans 17 residues. This CDR3 is CASSFALTGPKDEKLFF. CDR3 DNA: TGTGCCAGCAGTTTCGCCCTTACCGGACCTAAGGATGAAAAACTGTTTTTT.

V and J are TRBV23-1 and TRBJ2-7; tentatively, D is TRBD1 or TRBD2 (5 bases each). TRBV23-1 counts as an open reading frame of uncertain function. V lost 2 bases to trimming and J lost 1 base, with 18 bases between them. This CDR3 contains 17 residues. CDR3 in DNA: TGCGCCAGCAGTCAACCTAGGACACCGGAGGATTCCTACGAGCAGTACTTC. Translated, it gives CASSQPRTPEDSYEQYF.

This rearrangement joins TRBV25-1 to TRBJ1-2; no clear D gene. CDR1 and CDR2 from the germline V gene are MGHDK and SYGVNS. The CDR3 is 12 amino acids. Trimming shortened V by 1 base and J by 6 bases, and 6 bases separated the two germline ends. The CDR3 loop reads CASSELRDGYTF. The CDR3 DNA reads TGTGCCAGCAGTGAATTACGGGATGGCTACACCTTC.

This clone was counted between two and nine times. V is TRBV11-2 and J is TRBJ2-1, with a tentative D call TRBD2 (6 bases). The V gene lost 1 base and the J gene lost 3 bases, with 13 bases spanning the gap. In germline, CDR1 is SGHAT, CDR2 FQNNGV. The length of the CDR3 is 16 residues. The CDR3 coding sequence is TGTGCCAGCAGCTTAGTGGGGGGACCCGACTACAATGAGCAGTTCTTC. Amino acids: CASSLVGGPDYNEQFF.

The V call is TRBV27, the J call TRBJ2-1; 12 bases are shared with TRBD2. V lost 6 bases to trimming and J lost 9 bases; unmatched junction nucleotides: 6. This CDR3 comprises 14 residues. Germline V gene lookup returns CDR1 MNHEY and CDR2 SMNVEV (reference sequence). The CDR3 DNA is TGTGCCAGCAGGGTTGGACTAGCGGGACCTGAGCAGTTCTTC. Amino acids: CASRVGLAGPEQFF.

The chain joins TRBV27 to TRBJ2-5; 12 bases match TRBD2. V was pared by 5 bases and J by 4 bases, with 8 bases of the junction left unmatched. Germline CDR1 reads MNHEY; CDR2 reads SMNVEV (reference sequence). There are 16 residues in the CDR3. CDR3 region: CASSPLAGGLGETQYF. CDR3 DNA: TGTGCCAGCAGTCCACTAGCGGGGGGCCTAGGAGAGACCCAGTACTTC.

Here the CDR3 DNA reads TGTGCCAGCAGCCAAGGACCGACCCTCGGAAACACCATATATTTT. It codes for CASSQGPTLGNTIYF. The V and J genes are TRBV3-1 (or the pseudogene TRBV3-2) and TRBJ1-3; unclear D gene. The CDR3 length is 15 residues. CDR1 LGHDT and CDR2 YNNKEL come from the germline V gene (reference sequence). Trimming stripped 1 base from V and 4 bases from J, with 11 bases between.

This rearrangement joins TRBV28 to TRBJ2-1; 9 nucleotides line up with TRBD2. Trimming took 5 bases from V and 4 from J; bases not matched to a gene: 3. This CDR3 is 14 amino acids long. Per the germline V gene, CDR1 is MDHEN and CDR2 is SYDVKM. The CDR3 nucleotides are TGTGCCAGCAGTAGCGGGGGGTCATACAATGAGCAGTTCTTC. This codes for CASSSGGSYNEQFF.

The chain combines TRBV19 with TRBJ2-1, with 9 bases that match TRBD2. The CDR3 is made up of 13 amino acids. CDR1 and CDR2 from the germline V gene are LNHDA and SQIVND (reference sequence). V lost 7 bases, J lost 7 bases, and 5 bases stayed unmatched. CDR3 nucleotide sequence: TGTGCCAGTAACCCTAGCGGGGTTAATGAGCAGTTCTTC. Translated: CASNPSGVNEQFF.

This chain connects TRBV21-1 to TRBJ2-1. TRBV21-1 is a pseudogene. The CDR3 is 12 amino acids. In DNA, the CDR3 is TGTGCCAGCAGCACCAAAGGCAATGAGCAGTTCTTC. It translates to CASSTKGNEQFF.

The chain has TRBV27 and TRBJ1-2, with D possibly TRBD1 on 6 matching bases. V was shortened by 5 bases and J by 1 base, with 11 bases between the two germline ends. The germline V gene has CDR1 MNHEY and CDR2 SMNVEV (reference sequence). This CDR3 has 14 residues. The CDR3 region has the DNA TGTGCCAGCAGTACCATACAGGGTAACTATGGCTACACCTTC. Translated: CASSTIQGNYGYTF.

The chain has TRBV6-6 and TRBJ1-2; no reliable D call. V dropped 6 bases and J dropped 8 bases, with 13 bases sitting between them. Germline assignment: CDR1 MNHNY and CDR2 SVGAGI (reference sequence). The CDR3 contains 12 residues. The CDR3 protein is CASRWESSGYTF. For the CDR3, the DNA is TGTGCCAGCAGATGGGAATCCTCGGGCTACACCTTC.

This rearrangement joins TRBV2 to TRBJ1-1; 7 bases agree with TRBD1. There are 13 residues in the CDR3. V lost 6 bases to trimming and J lost 4 bases; unmatched junction nucleotides: 5. CDR1 and CDR2 from the germline V gene are SNHLY and FYNNEI. CDR3 coding DNA: TGTGCCAGCAGCCCCAGACAGGGCACTGAAGCTTTCTTT. This sequence encodes CASSPRQGTEAFF.

The V gene is TRBV19, the J gene TRBJ1-6, with 7 bases fitting TRBD1. With V trimmed by 5 bases and J by 7 bases, 14 bases remained unmatched. The CDR3 runs 17 residues. The germline V gene has CDR1 LNHDA and CDR2 SQIVND (reference sequence). As DNA, the CDR3 is TGTGCCAGTAGTTTCCAAAACCGGGACAGAAGCAATTCACCCCTCCACTTT. This translates into CASSFQNRDRSNSPLHF.

The genes are TRBV7-3 and TRBJ1-6; tentatively, D is TRBD1 (6 bases). Per the germline V gene, CDR1 is SGHTA and CDR2 is FQGTGA. Trimming took 5 bases from V and 7 from J, leaving 12 bases between them. The length of the CDR3 is 14 residues. The CDR3 is CASSRGAENSPLHF. CDR3 bases: TGTGCCAGCAGCAGGGGGGCAGAGAATTCACCCCTCCACTTT.

The chain carries TRBV2 and TRBJ1-1; D not resolved. V gave up 9 bases and J gave up 0 bases, with 17 bases separating them. The CDR3 consists of 15 residues. Germline CDR1 is SNHLY and CDR2 is FYNNEI. The CDR3 bases are TGTGCCAGGCACAAGGGTCGGGTGATGAACACTGAAGCTTTCTTT. Its protein is CARHKGRVMNTEAFF.

This rearrangement joins TRBV5-1 to TRBJ2-6; the D is unclear. V was cut by 0 bases and J by 1 base, with 11 bases left in between. The CDR3 covers 17 residues. The germline gives CDR1 SGHRS, CDR2 YFSETQ. The CDR3 protein is CASSLGDFRSGANVLTF. DNA of the CDR3: TGCGCCAGCAGCTTGGGGGATTTTCGTTCTGGGGCCAACGTCCTGACTTTC.

The chain combines TRBV6-1 with TRBJ1-5; 10 bases map to TRBD1. The length of the CDR3 is 17 residues. Germline V gene sequence: CDR1 MNHNS, CDR2 SASEGT. Trimming took 3 bases from V and 0 from J; bases not matched to a gene: 5. The chain's CDR3 is CASSERTGGNSNQPQHF. The CDR3 nucleotides read TGTGCCAGCAGTGAGAGGACAGGGGGGAATAGCAATCAGCCCCAGCATTTT.

The chain uses TRBV27 and TRBJ1-2; D is perhaps TRBD1 (6 bases). V dropped 6 bases and J dropped 0 bases, with 17 bases sitting between them. Germline values: CDR1 MNHEY, CDR2 SMNVEV (reference sequence). This CDR3 is 16 amino acids long. The DNA for the CDR3 is TGTGCCAGCAGACCGACAGGATCTTACTCTAACTATGGCTACACCTTC. It encodes CASRPTGSYSNYGYTF.

The J gene is TRBJ2-7, the V gene TRBV15, with TRBD1 matching over 9 bases. V lost 1 base and J lost 2; bases outside the gene matches: 3. CDR1 LNHNV and CDR2 YYDKDF come from the germline V gene (reference sequence). This CDR3 is built from 15 residues. The CDR3 sequence: CATSRGQGGTYEQYF. The DNA for the CDR3 is TGTGCCACCAGCAGAGGACAGGGGGGGACCTACGAGCAGTACTTC.